The sample holds one count of the clone carrying this T cell receptor (beta chain). No antigen is known for it. The study ran its PCR with 60 Vbeta and 13 Jbeta primers. Clones were sequenced by immunoSEQ multiplex PCR, and TCRdb holds only the in-frame ones, with some missing. Of about 150,000 clones listed, less than 80% are singletons. The data belong to a study of cytomegalovirus exposure and HLA in healthy donors. Findings and caveats of the study: Productive status was seen about 90% or about 30% of the time for most TCR beta V segments in an earlier analysis.

The CDR3 is made up of 14 amino acids. Per the germline V gene, CDR1 is SGHVS and CDR2 is FQNEAQ. Trimming left V 0 bases short and J 2 bases short, with 7 bases between. The source material was PBMCs. V is TRBV7-8 and J is TRBJ1-1, with D unclear. The sequence was collected from a man aged 25-45 years in good health and CMV-seronegative. The CDR3 bases are TGTGCCAGCAGCTTAGCCGGTGGTAACACTGAAGCTTTCTTT. Its translation is CASSLAGGNTEAFF.